This entry describes one T cell receptor (beta chain). What this receptor recognizes is not known. No much larger clonotype is one base removed from it; base qualities were not supplied. In total, 600 or so healthy bone marrow donors made up the cohort. All cohort members were sampled while nominally healthy, although unrecorded immune exposures were likely present. The donor tested CMV seropositive, placing the donor among the 289 seropositive members of the cohort. A peripheral blood sample was provided by each donor, and peripheral blood mononuclear cells were used for TCR beta sequencing. Genomic DNA was extracted from the blood cell samples with the Qiagen DNeasy Blood Extraction Kit. The record originates from a study of cytomegalovirus exposure and HLA in healthy donors listed by TCRdb under 2017. Turning to the overall study: According to an earlier analysis of 587 of the donors, some 180 million T cells yielded over 100 million unique TCR beta sequences and approximately 300 Gb of sequence data. In a later analysis, previously published TCR beta repertoires from more than 500 donors were re-analyzed and high-resolution HLA genotyping was added so that TCR occurrence patterns could be studied. Because of strong linkage in the cohort, a handful of DR-DQ haplotypes were treated as single units for association and clustering. To predict cytomegalovirus infection status, the study brought together high-throughput TCR immunosequencing, statistical association of individual TCRs with disease status, and machine learning. Of the roughly 410 genotyped donors, less than 90% were placed in the genetic ancestry cluster associated with self-reported Caucasian donors. A later genetic analysis used genome-wide SNP genotypes for about 60% of the roughly 670 donors, treating that subset as a discovery cohort. Along with the 666-subject first cohort, a separate validation cohort of over a hundred different subjects was used. The study was designed to test whether signatures of past pathogen exposure could be identified by cataloging public T cell receptors. Every discovery cohort repertoire had been produced on one sequencing platform. HLA typing included class I and class II loci at four-digit resolution. An earlier analysis of more than 450 of the donors used high-throughput TCR beta sequencing to judge whether each TCR beta V gene segment behaved as functional or pseudogenic. On average, roughly 250,000 unique TCR beta nucleotide sequences were sequenced per donor among several hundred genotyped donors of the cohort, with roughly 18% of those sequences being non-productive. Alongside the repertoire data, information on donor age, sex, ethnicity and CMV serostatus was compiled. An early release that covered roughly 600 HLA-typed donors contained approximately 300 gigabases of sequencing data and tens of millions of unique TCR sequences. The T cell repertoires of roughly 660 subjects were profiled by immunosequencing and related to cytomegalovirus serostatus. The number of donors typed differed by locus, with 629-630 for A, B, C, DRB1 and DQB1, over 500 for DQA1, about 610 for DPA1, and some 470 for DPB1. In the later analysis, no new phenotypic data were used to find candidate immune exposures; instead, reliance was placed on TCR beta sequences and their occurrence across donors. The paper's findings and limits, for the study overall: An association between a missense DCLRE1C variant and V-gene and J-gene trimming of TCR beta chains was found in a later genetic analysis and replicated in an independent cohort. Compared with equally common non-associated chains, HLA-associated TCR beta chains in a later analysis were more clonally expanded and had lower generation probabilities. In a later analysis, some 17,000 TCR beta sequences were associated with specific HLA alleles at a false discovery rate of 0.05. A few of the identified cytomegalovirus-associated TCR beta chains were confirmed in vitro to be specific for cytomegalovirus antigens. Because HLA typing was unavailable for some donors at each locus, only the typed subset was used in association tests. Correlated functional status among segregating V segments might be attributable to linkage disequilibrium, but an unknown experimental factor could not be ruled out. In a later genetic analysis, fewer N-insertions in productive TCRs were reported among donors in an Asian-associated ancestry cluster than the roughly 670-donor mean. Strong co-occurrence of HLA alleles, especially DR and DQ, made assigning TCR associations to individual alleles difficult. Broadly in line with IMGT annotations, most TCR beta V segments showed up in productive rearrangements about 87% or about 30% of the time in an earlier analysis of roughly 590 of the donors. The cohort was sequenced for TCR beta chains only, and without alpha or paired-chain data the features that could be detected were limited. The authors suggested that the approach could potentially be generalized to other disease states and immunological phenotypes. The only immune exposure information available for the cohort was CMV serostatus. A later analysis found that TCR association rates varied across HLA loci, with DRB1 alleles showing the most associated TCRs and HLA-C alleles the fewest. A further reported finding was that TCR beta sequences accurately predicted the HLA-A and HLA-B alleles for most subjects in the first cohort. The classifier was reported to diagnose cytomegalovirus status with high specificity and sensitivity in both the original cohort and the validation cohort. The study gave a list of around 170 TCR beta chains associated with cytomegalovirus. The sequencing pipeline was judged likely to have produced a cluster of highly shared sequence variants as a technical artifact. Because counts were too low, roughly 16 rarely observed V segments, including chromosome 9 orphons, were excluded from the earlier analysis of about 500 of the donors. Most TCR sequences were seen in very few donors, while some public TCRs were found in many individuals. In a later analysis, most CMV-associated TCR beta chains were found to appear HLA-restricted, with HLA associations seemingly driven largely by CMV exposure. Roughly uniform sequencing depth across donors was assumed in presence/absence analyses, although this assumption may not hold. In a later analysis, several top co-occurrence clusters were reported to appear linked to parvovirus B19, influenza, CMV and Epstein-Barr virus.

The protocol used for the library was the immunoSEQ multiplex PCR assay. A mixture of 60 forward primers for TCR Vbeta segments and 13 reverse primers for TCR Jbeta segments was used in the multiplex PCR. Amplification of the CDR3 region of rearranged TCR beta genes was performed with a multiplex PCR assay on genomic DNA. The Illumina HiSeq System was used to sequence the amplified TCR beta libraries as 87-base-pair reads. Turning to the authors' computational methods: A later analysis counted about 82 million unique TCR beta chains across the 700 or so repertoires, and roughly 9.9 million of these chains were shared by at least two donors. A nearest-neighbor algorithm error-corrected the raw reads and collapsed the reads into unique sequences, merging closely related sequences to remove PCR and sequencing errors. Alignment of CDR3 sequences to IMGT reference sequences was used to assign V, D and J gene segments. For a sequence to be retained, a match of at least six nucleotides to both a V gene segment and a J gene segment was required. A rearrangement was called productive if the CDR3 had no stop codons and remained in frame with V and J, and every other rearrangement was called non-productive. Following IMGT convention, CDR3 was defined as the stretch from the second conserved V-encoded cysteine up to the conserved J-encoded phenylalanine. The earlier analysis of about 620 of the donors excluded sequences that lacked an unambiguous match to a single V gene segment. In an earlier analysis of around 590 of the donors, a V segment was called functional when productive rearrangements were above 56.7%, and segregating when the standard deviation between donors exceeded 5%. A statistical classification framework was developed to diagnose cytomegalovirus status using the catalog of TCR beta chain sequences. In a later analysis, TCR nucleotide sequences were compared against IMGT/GENE-DB human TR gene sequences so that V and J genes could be assigned. The TCRdist pipeline was used in a later analysis to assign CDR3 sequences and most-parsimonious VDJ recombination scenarios. In a later analysis, every TCR beta chain was defined by the combination of its CDR3 amino acid sequence and its V-gene family, and reads without a unique V-gene family were dropped. A later analysis removed over 500 highly shared, low-generation-probability nucleotide sequences to deal with suspected cross-contamination and a sequencing artifact. In a later analysis, a clonal expansion index was calculated for each public chain from normalized within-repertoire ranks of inferred template counts. In a later analysis, generation probabilities were computed using a VDJ recombination model fitted to out-of-frame rearrangements, and the results were checked against IGoR. In a later analysis, TCR-TCR, TCR-HLA and TCR-CMV co-occurrence was scored with hypergeometric tests, and a repertoire-size bias correction was applied to TCR pairs. In a later analysis, false discovery rates were estimated by permuting HLA or CMV assignments 20 times. In a later analysis, co-occurring TCRs were grouped with DBSCAN, and TCRdist sequence similarity was added when clustering was performed within HLA-allele-positive subsets. For co-occurrence clustering, repertoires with fewer than 30,000 or more than 120,000 public chains were excluded, along with five repertoires with anomalous nucleotide sharing. The table comes from immuneACCESS by way of TCRdb, which keeps in-frame sequences with V and J called. Part of the clones is missing from these tables; in studies checked, under half for an unresolved V gene and the rest for unknown reasons. V and J calls and clone size come straight from that table; D and trimming were deduced from the DNA. This sample gives fewer than 200,000 clones in total; about 81% of them show up just once. Together, the top ten hold 2.5% to 3% of the sample.

The source material was PBMCs. The origin of this receptor is a woman aged 45-60 years in good health and CMV-seropositive.

The CDR3 protein is CASSQGTGNYGYTF. The bases are TGTGCCAGCAGCCAAGGAACGGGGAACTATGGCTACACCTTC. The V gene is TRBV4-2 and the J gene is TRBJ1-2, with the D gene uncertain. The germline V gene specifies LGHNA as CDR1 and YNFKEQ as CDR2. Inclusive of the bounding cysteine and phenylalanine, the CDR3 is 14 residues long. Kept here is only the CDR3 DNA, which spans 42 bases and is read in frame from base 1. V is reduced by 1 base and J by 2 bases, leaving a spacing of 8 bases between them.